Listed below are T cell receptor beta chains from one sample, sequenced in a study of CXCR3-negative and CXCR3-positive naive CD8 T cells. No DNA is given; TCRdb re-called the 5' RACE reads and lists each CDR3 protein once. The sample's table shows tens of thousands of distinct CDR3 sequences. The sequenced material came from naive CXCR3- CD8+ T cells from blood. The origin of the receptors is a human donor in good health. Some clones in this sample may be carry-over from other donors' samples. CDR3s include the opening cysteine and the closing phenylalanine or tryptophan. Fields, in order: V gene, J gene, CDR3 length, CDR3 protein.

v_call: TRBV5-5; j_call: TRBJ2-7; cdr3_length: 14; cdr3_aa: CASSWTSGSYEQYF
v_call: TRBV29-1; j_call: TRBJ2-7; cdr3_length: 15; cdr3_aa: CSVQGTSGRVDEQYF
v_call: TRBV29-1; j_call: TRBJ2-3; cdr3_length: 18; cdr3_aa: CSVGGSVIADPSTDTQYF
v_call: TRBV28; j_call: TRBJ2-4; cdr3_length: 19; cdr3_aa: CASSLWSSGRAVVKNIQYF
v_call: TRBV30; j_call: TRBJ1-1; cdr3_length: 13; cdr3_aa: CAWNGVGNTEAFF
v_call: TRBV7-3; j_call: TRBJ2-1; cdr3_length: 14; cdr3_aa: CASSLGQPDNEQFF
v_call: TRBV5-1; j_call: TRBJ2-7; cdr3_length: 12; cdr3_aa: CASTGESYEQYF
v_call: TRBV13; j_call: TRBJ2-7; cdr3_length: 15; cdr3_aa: CASSYRTSGAYEQYF
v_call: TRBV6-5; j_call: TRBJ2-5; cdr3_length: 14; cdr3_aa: CASSLQDGEETQYF
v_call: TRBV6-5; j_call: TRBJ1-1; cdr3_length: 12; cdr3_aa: CASTPGGTEAFF
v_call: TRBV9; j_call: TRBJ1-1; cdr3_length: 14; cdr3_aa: CASSVAERNTEAFF
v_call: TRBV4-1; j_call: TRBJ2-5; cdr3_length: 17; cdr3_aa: CASSQGAPGPDQETQYF
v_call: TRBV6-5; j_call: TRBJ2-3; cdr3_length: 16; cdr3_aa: CASSPRTMIATDTQYF
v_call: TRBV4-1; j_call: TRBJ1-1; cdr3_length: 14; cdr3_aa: CASSQVAGITEAFF
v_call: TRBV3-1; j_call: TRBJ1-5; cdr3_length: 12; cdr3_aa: CASSPAYQPQHF
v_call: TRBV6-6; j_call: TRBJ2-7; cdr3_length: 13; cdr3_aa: CASSFDGSIEQYF
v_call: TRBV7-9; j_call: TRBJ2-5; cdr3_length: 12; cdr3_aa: CASSSLSETQYF
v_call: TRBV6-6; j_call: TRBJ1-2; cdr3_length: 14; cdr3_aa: CASTFSGYTYGYTF
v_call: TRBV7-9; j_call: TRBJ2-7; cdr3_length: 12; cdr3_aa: CASSSVSYEQYF
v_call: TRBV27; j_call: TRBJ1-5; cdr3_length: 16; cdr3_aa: CASSLSGQYSNQPQHF
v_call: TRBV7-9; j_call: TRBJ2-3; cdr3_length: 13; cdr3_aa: CASSLGDTDTQYF
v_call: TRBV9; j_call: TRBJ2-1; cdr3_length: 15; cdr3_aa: CASSEGAGGYNEQFF
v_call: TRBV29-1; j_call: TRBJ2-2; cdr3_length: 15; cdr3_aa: CSVEEAGVHTGELFF
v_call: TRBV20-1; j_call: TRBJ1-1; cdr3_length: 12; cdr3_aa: CSARLTDTEAFF
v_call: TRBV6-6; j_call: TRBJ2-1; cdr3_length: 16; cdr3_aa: CASSPGLAGGYGEQFF
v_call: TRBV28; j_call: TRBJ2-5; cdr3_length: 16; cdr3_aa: CASSPLDSAYIETQYF
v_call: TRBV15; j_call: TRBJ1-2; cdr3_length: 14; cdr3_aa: CATSRVEGGYGYTF
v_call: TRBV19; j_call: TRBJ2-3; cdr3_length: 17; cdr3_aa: CASSIDLELSYTDTQYF
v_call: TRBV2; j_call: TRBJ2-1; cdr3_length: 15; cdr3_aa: CASSERDGVYNEKFF